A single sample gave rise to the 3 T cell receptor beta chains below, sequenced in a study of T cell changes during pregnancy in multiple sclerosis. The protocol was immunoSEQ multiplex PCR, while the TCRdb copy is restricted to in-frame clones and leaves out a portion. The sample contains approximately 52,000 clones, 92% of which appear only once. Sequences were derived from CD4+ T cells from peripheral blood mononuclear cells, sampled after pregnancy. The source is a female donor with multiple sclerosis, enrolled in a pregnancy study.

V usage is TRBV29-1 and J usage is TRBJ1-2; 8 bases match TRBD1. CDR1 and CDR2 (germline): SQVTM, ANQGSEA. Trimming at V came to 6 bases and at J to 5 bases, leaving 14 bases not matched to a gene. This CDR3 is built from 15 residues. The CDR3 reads CSVPTETGVTYGYTF. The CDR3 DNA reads TGCAGCGTCCCCACCGAGACAGGGGTGACTTATGGCTACACCTTC.

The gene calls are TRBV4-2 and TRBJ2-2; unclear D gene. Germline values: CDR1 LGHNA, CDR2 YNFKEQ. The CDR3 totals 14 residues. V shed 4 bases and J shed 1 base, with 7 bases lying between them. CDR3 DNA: TGTGCCAGCAGCCTGGCAGTGAACACCGGGGAGCTGTTTTTT. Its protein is CASSLAVNTGELFF.

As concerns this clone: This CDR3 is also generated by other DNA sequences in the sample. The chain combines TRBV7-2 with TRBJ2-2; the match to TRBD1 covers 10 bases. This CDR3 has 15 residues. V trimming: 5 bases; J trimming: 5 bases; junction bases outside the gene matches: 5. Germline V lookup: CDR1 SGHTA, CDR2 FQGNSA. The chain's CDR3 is CASSPRTGGTGELFF. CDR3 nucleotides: TGTGCCAGCAGCCCAAGGACAGGGGGAACCGGGGAGCTGTTTTTT.